A selection of T cell receptor beta chains follows, all from one sample in a study of shared clonotypes between healthy human individuals. Method: immunoSEQ multiplex PCR; TCRdb's copy keeps in-frame clones and lacks some. The profile covers 2 million to 2.5 million clones, with 92% appearing a single time and 0.3% to 0.4% taken by the ten largest. Sequencing was carried out using naive CD4+ T cells from PBMCs. The receptors come from a young man in good health. Some clones in this sample may be carry-over from other donors' samples. Each CDR3 is given with its conserved first and last residue. A D gene is named only where the DNA matches it firmly. The size field is filled for only some rows; it gives once, few, many or a size class.

clone_size: NA
v_call: TRBV28
d_call: NA
cdr3_aa: CASSLYLLGSYNEQFF

clone_size: NA
v_call: TRBV7-2
d_call: TRBD1
cdr3_aa: CASSFAGGGETQYF

clone_size: NA
v_call: TRBV10-3
d_call: TRBD2
cdr3_aa: CAISESTRETLNEQFF

clone_size: NA
v_call: TRBV6-6
d_call: TRBD2
cdr3_aa: CASSYSTLAGETQYF

clone_size: once
v_call: TRBV15
d_call: NA
cdr3_aa: CATSRGSGVPPGELFF

clone_size: NA
v_call: TRBV28
d_call: TRBD1
cdr3_aa: CASSPGQGALYEQYF

clone_size: once
v_call: TRBV7-9
d_call: NA
cdr3_aa: CASSLAWDGYYEQYF

clone_size: NA
v_call: TRBV30
d_call: TRBD1
cdr3_aa: CAWDPDRVTNYGYTF

clone_size: NA
v_call: TRBV6-1
d_call: NA
cdr3_aa: CASSPTGRQPQHF

clone_size: once
v_call: TRBV4-1
d_call: NA
cdr3_aa: CASSQPGGPWEQYF

clone_size: NA
v_call: TRBV7-8
d_call: NA
cdr3_aa: CASSLDRSYNEQFF

clone_size: NA
v_call: TRBV5-1
d_call: NA
cdr3_aa: CASSPVSTDTQYF

clone_size: NA
v_call: TRBV4-1
d_call: TRBD1
cdr3_aa: CASSQDVDRGTWGYTF

clone_size: NA
v_call: TRBV9
d_call: NA
cdr3_aa: CASSGASPNNEQFF

clone_size: NA
v_call: TRBV28
d_call: NA
cdr3_aa: CASSLGGSGGNTIYF

clone_size: once
v_call: TRBV7-9
d_call: NA
cdr3_aa: CASAPSGPSGYYEQYF

clone_size: once
v_call: TRBV30
d_call: TRBD1
cdr3_aa: CAWGQGKNEKLFF

clone_size: NA
v_call: TRBV7-8
d_call: NA
cdr3_aa: CASSLIATVVPYEQYF

clone_size: NA
v_call: TRBV5-4
d_call: TRBD1
cdr3_aa: CASSQGGSSGNTIYF

clone_size: NA
v_call: TRBV5-5
d_call: TRBD1
cdr3_aa: CASTRQGRSEGNTIYF

clone_size: NA
v_call: TRBV15
d_call: TRBD1
cdr3_aa: CATSRDRGTGGQPQHF

clone_size: NA
v_call: TRBV29-1
d_call: TRBD1
cdr3_aa: CSVVDRGYGYTF

clone_size: NA
v_call: TRBV28
d_call: NA
cdr3_aa: CASSPTSRQGRVNEQFF

clone_size: NA
v_call: TRBV6-6
d_call: NA
cdr3_aa: CASSYSPDGQPQHF

clone_size: NA
v_call: TRBV29-1
d_call: TRBD1
cdr3_aa: CSVERGRTGELFF

clone_size: NA
v_call: TRBV28
d_call: NA
cdr3_aa: CASSPARGAGRGYTF